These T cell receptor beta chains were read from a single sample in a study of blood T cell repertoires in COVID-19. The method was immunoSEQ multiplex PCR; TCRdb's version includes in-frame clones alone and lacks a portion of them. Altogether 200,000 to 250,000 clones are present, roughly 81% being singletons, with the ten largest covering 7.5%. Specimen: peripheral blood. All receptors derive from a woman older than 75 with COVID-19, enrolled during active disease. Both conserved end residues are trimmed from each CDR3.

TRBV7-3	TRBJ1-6	ASSGQGGSPLH
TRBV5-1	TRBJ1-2	ASSSRPGQNYGYT
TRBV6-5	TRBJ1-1	ASSSISGNTEAF
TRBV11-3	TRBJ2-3	ASSFAQSTDTQY
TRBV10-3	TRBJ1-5	AISGGQGEEPQH
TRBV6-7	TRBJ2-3	ASSYRQGRFTDTQY
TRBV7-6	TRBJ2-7	ASTEGGGGEQY
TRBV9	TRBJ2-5	ASSVGASGTQETQY
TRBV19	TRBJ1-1	ASSPDRARTEAF
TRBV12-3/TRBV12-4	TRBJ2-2	ASKGLGELF
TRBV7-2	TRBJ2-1	ASSLAGGLGEQF
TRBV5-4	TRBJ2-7	ASSPVGRADEQY
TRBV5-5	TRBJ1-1	ASSLSTGGYTEAF
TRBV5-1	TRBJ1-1	ASISGTAGEAF
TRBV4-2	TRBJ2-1	ASSQADFSSYNEQF
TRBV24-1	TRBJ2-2	ATSDFPFDISDRVIGELF
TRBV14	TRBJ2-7	ASSLGLLYEQY
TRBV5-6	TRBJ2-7	ASSLWGLQGTYEQY
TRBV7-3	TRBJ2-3	ASSLYGGSTDTQY
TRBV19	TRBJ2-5	AVGTLVGFQETQY
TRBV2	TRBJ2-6	ASGRRGSGANVLT
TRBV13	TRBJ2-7	ASSLGLAASSYEQY
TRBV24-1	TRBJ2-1	ATSDGTGWSYNEQF
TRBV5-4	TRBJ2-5	ASSLLLGETQY
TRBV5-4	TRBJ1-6	ASSLYGQGVGSPLH
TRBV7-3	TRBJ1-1	ASSLGPANTEAF
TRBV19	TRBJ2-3	ASSMQLAATDTQY
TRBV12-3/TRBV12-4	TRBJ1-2	ASSDRVYGYT
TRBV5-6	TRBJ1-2	ASTIAGGGYT
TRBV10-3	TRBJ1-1	AIGQSHLGNTEAF
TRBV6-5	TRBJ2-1	ASSRAGISYNEQF
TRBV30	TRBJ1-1	AWSQDTEAF
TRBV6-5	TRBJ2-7	ASSYRGTGYYEQY
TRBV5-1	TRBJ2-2	ASTDRTYTGELF
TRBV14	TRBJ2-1	ASSKLGLAEEQF
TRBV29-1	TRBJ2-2	SVRGQVNTGELF
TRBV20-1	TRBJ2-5	SASDPSGPQETQY
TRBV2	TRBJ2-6	ASRRDRGYSGANVLT
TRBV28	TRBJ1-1	ASIQGTEAF
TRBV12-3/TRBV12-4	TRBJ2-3	ASSLDRGDTQY
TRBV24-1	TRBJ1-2	ATSDPGTAYGYT
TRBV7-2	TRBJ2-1	ASSRTSGRGNEQF
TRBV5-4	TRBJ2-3	ASSLPGLEIYAQY
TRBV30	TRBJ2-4	AFRLAKNIQY
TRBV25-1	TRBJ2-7	ASSEPGGGRHEQY
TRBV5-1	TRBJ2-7	ASSLTAEGYEQY
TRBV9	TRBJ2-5	ASSSRTSGGAGKETQY